One sample yielded the 5 T cell receptor beta chains listed below, sequenced in a study of CD8 T cells in ankylosing spondylitis. TCRdb passed the 5' RACE reads through MiXCR, listing each CDR3 protein once. The sample lists some 250,000 distinct CDR3 sequences, 20% to 30% occurring once. The sequencing input was blood, either unsorted or a sorted T cell fraction (not recorded which). These TCRs come from a male donor with ankylosing spondylitis or in good health (not recorded which).

The V gene is TRBV10-2, the J gene TRBJ2-3; a weak D match, TRBD2 (6 bases). Germline CDR1 is WSHSY and CDR2 is SAAADI. This CDR3 comprises 15 residues. In DNA form, the CDR3 reads TGCGCTACCAACCTCCAGGCGCGGGGTATGGATACGCAGTATTTT. As protein: CATNLQARGMDTQYF.

The chain is built from TRBV12-3 or TRBV12-4 and TRBJ2-1, with D uncertain. Trimming cost V 1 base and J 12 bases, with 10 bases left between them. The CDR3 length is 12 residues. The CDR3 loop is CASSLVFDVQFF. The CDR3 nucleotides are TGTGCCAGCAGTTTAGTTTTTGACGTGCAGTTCTTC.

This rearrangement joins TRBV7-2 to TRBJ2-1; 8 bases agree with TRBD2. J lost 5 bases, V lost 2 bases, and 5 bases had no gene match. The germline CDR1 and CDR2 sequences are SGHTA and FQGNSA. CDR3 size: 15 residues. CDR3 in DNA: TGTGCCAGCAGCTTAAGCGGGGGTAAGGACAATGAGCAGTTCTTC. It translates to CASSLSGGKDNEQFF. The variable domain in full, completed from reference TRBV7-2 and TRBJ2-1, reads GAGVSQSPSNKVTEKGKDVELRCDPISGHTALYWYRQSLGQGLEFLIYFQGNSAPDKSGLPSDRFSAERTGGSVSTLTIQRTQQEDSAVYLCASSLSGGKDNEQFFGPGTRLTVL.

This clonotype appeared a few times. The chain joins TRBV7-8 to TRBJ2-7; possibly TRBD1 for D (5 bases). Germline lookup yields CDR1 SGHVS and CDR2 FQNEAQ. This CDR3 is built from 14 residues. V was clipped by 5 bases and J by 4 bases, with 15 bases between them. CDR3 nucleotide sequence: TGTGCCAGCAGCCACCATAAAGGGGTGTACGAGCAGTACTTC. It yields the protein CASSHHKGVYEQYF. Full variable domain (outside the CDR3, taken from reference TRBV7-8 and TRBJ2-7): GAGVSQSPRYKVAKRGQDVALRCDPISGHVSLFWYQQALGQGPEFLTYFQNEAQLDKSGLPSDRFFAERPEGSVSTLKIQRTQQEDSAVYLCASSHHKGVYEQYFGPGTRLTVT.

The table lists this clonotype with many counts. The rearrangement joins TRBV4-2 to TRBJ2-3; TRBD2 matches 8 bases. The CDR3 totals 18 residues. Germline CDR1 and CDR2: LGHNA and YNFKEQ. The V and J ends lost 1 base and 3 bases, in that order; junction bases with no gene match: 12. In DNA form, the CDR3 reads TGTGCCAGCAGCCAAGTGGGTAAAGCGGGGGAGGGGACAGATACGCAGTATTTT. It encodes CASSQVGKAGEGTDTQYF.